These T cell receptor beta chains were read from a single sample in a study of shared clonotypes between healthy human individuals. Some clones are missing from TCRdb's copy, which holds only in-frame ones; the method was immunoSEQ multiplex PCR. The data contain around 1,900,000 clones, around 95% of them singletons. The specimen was naive CD8+ T cells from PBMCs. The receptors come from a man between 18 and 35 years old in good health. Some clones in this sample may be carry-over from other donors' samples. Each CDR3 is given with its conserved first and last residue. Each record gives: D gene, clone size, V gene, J gene, CDR3 protein, CDR3 DNA. A D gene is named only where the DNA matches it firmly. Only some rows state a clone size, as once, few, many or a class for expanded clones.

D: TRBD1
size: NA
V: TRBV10-1
J: TRBJ1-1
CDR3: CASSEGHMTGRTEAFF
DNA: TGCGCCAGCAGTGAGGGACATATGACAGGGCGCACTGAAGCTTTCTTT

D: TRBD1
size: NA
V: TRBV7-9
J: TRBJ2-3
CDR3: CASTWTGGVGTQYF
DNA: TGTGCCAGCACCTGGACAGGGGGAGTCGGTACGCAGTATTTT

D: NA
size: NA
V: TRBV13
J: TRBJ1-1
CDR3: CASSHVRWNTEAFF
DNA: TGTGCCAGCAGCCACGTTCGCTGGAACACTGAAGCTTTCTTT

D: NA
size: NA
V: TRBV28
J: TRBJ2-2
CDR3: CASSFNREEEELFF
DNA: TGTGCCAGCAGTTTTAACAGGGAGGAGGAGGAGCTGTTTTTT

D: TRBD1
size: NA
V: TRBV6-5
J: TRBJ2-7
CDR3: CASSGQGKGYEQYF
DNA: TGTGCCAGCAGTGGACAGGGAAAGGGCTACGAGCAGTACTTC

D: NA
size: NA
V: TRBV2
J: TRBJ1-3
CDR3: CASSERRQAGDTIYF
DNA: TGTGCCAGCAGTGAGAGGCGTCAGGCCGGCGACACCATATATTTT

D: TRBD1
size: NA
V: TRBV9
J: TRBJ1-2
CDR3: CASSAPDRGAWDYGYTF
DNA: TGTGCCAGCAGCGCCCCGGACAGGGGGGCGTGGGACTATGGCTACACCTTC

D: TRBD2
size: few
V: TRBV6-1
J: TRBJ2-3
CDR3: CASSGAGGMADTQYF
DNA: TGTGCCAGCAGCGGAGCGGGAGGGATGGCAGATACGCAGTATTTT

D: TRBD1
size: NA
V: TRBV28
J: TRBJ2-6
CDR3: CASSLTGSGANVLTF
DNA: TGTGCCAGCAGTCTGACAGGGTCTGGGGCCAACGTCCTGACTTTC

D: NA
size: once
V: TRBV29-1
J: TRBJ1-1
CDR3: CSVADRPNTEAFF
DNA: TGCAGCGTAGCTGACAGGCCGAACACTGAAGCTTTCTTT

D: TRBD2
size: NA
V: TRBV27
J: TRBJ2-7
CDR3: CASSVGLAGPYEQYF
DNA: TGTGCCAGCAGTGTTGGACTAGCGGGACCCTACGAGCAGTACTTC

D: TRBD1
size: NA
V: TRBV28
J: TRBJ2-3
CDR3: CASSPSDRDWRRTDTQYF
DNA: TGTGCCAGCAGTCCCTCGGACAGGGACTGGCGCCGCACAGATACGCAGTATTTT

D: NA
size: NA
V: TRBV6-7
J: TRBJ2-1
CDR3: CASSRGPEQFF
DNA: TGTGCCAGCAGTAGGGGACCGGAGCAGTTCTTC

D: NA
size: once
V: TRBV9
J: TRBJ2-7
CDR3: CASSADGYEQYF
DNA: TGTGCCAGCAGCGCCGACGGATACGAGCAGTACTTC

D: NA
size: NA
V: TRBV2
J: TRBJ2-5
CDR3: CASSELAYQETQYF
DNA: TGTGCCAGCAGCGAGCTAGCGTACCAAGAGACCCAGTACTTC

D: TRBD1
size: NA
V: TRBV28
J: TRBJ2-7
CDR3: CASSFPTSGQGIHEQYF
DNA: TGTGCCAGCAGTTTCCCCACTTCGGGACAGGGGATCCACGAGCAGTACTTC

D: TRBD2
size: NA
V: TRBV11-2
J: TRBJ2-7
CDR3: CASSTGELAGVTYEQYF
DNA: TGTGCCAGCAGCACAGGGGAACTAGCGGGAGTTACCTACGAGCAGTACTTC

D: NA
size: NA
V: TRBV28
J: TRBJ1-2
CDR3: CASSLSGHYGYTF
DNA: TGTGCCAGCAGTTTGTCGGGTCACTATGGCTACACCTTC

D: TRBD2
size: NA
V: TRBV13
J: TRBJ2-2
CDR3: CASRGTGGPTGELFF
DNA: TGTGCCAGCAGGGGGACGGGAGGGCCAACCGGGGAGCTGTTTTTT

D: TRBD1
size: NA
V: TRBV11-2
J: TRBJ1-1
CDR3: CASSLLSVTGLNTEAFF
DNA: TGTGCCAGCAGCTTATTATCGGTGACAGGGCTGAACACTGAAGCTTTCTTT

D: NA
size: NA
V: TRBV4-2
J: TRBJ2-7
CDR3: CASSQEAGSSYEQYF
DNA: TGTGCCAGCAGCCAAGAGGCGGGAAGCTCCTACGAGCAGTACTTC